This T cell receptor beta chain was observed in a study of T cell changes during pregnancy in multiple sclerosis. Some clones are missing from TCRdb's copy, which holds only in-frame ones; the method was immunoSEQ multiplex PCR. The table records about 70,000 clones, roughly 94% of them present only once. J lost 5 bases, V lost 0 bases, and 3 bases had no gene match. The germline CDR1 and CDR2 sequences are LNHNV and YYDKDF (reference sequence). CDR3 length: 15 amino acids. The sequenced sample was peripheral blood, obtained in the third trimester of pregnancy. V and J are TRBV15 and TRBJ1-5, with 8 bases identical to TRBD1. The TCR sequence derives from a female donor with multiple sclerosis, enrolled in a pregnancy study. The CDR3 bases are TGTGCCACCAGCAGAGATCCCAGGGGGCATCAGCCCCAGCATTTT. It is translated as CATSRDPRGHQPQHF.